Listed below are T cell receptor beta chains from one sample, sequenced in a study of graft-versus-host responses after intestinal transplantation. These receptors are not linked to any known antigen. TCRdb's table, derived via immunoSEQ multiplex PCR, lists solely in-frame clones and lacks some. Found here are about 150,000 clones, 92% of them singletons; the top ten hold about 0.19%. The source material was unstimulated CD4+ T cells sorted from spleen or lymph node cells, sampled before intestinal transplant. All receptors derive from a human donor who received an intestinal transplant. Each CDR3 is given with its conserved first and last residue. A D gene is named only where the DNA matches it firmly. A clone size is listed for some rows: how often the clone was seen (once, few, many), or a class if it is expanded.

TRBV18	.	TRBD2	TRBJ2-3	CASSPGLAGTDTQYF	TGTGCCAGCTCACCAGGACTAGCGGGCACAGATACGCAGTATTTT
TRBV7-9	.	.	TRBJ1-1	CASSLIGTEAFF	TGTGCCAGCAGCTTAATAGGTACTGAAGCTTTCTTT
TRBV28	.	.	TRBJ1-1	CASTPNRGLLNTEAFF	TGTGCCAGCACCCCAAATCGGGGGTTATTGAACACTGAAGCTTTCTTT
TRBV27	.	.	TRBJ2-5	CASSLEWSQETQYF	TGTGCCAGCAGTTTAGAGTGGAGCCAAGAGACCCAGTACTTC
TRBV4-1	once	.	TRBJ1-6	CASSQLRGNSPLHF	TGCGCCAGCAGCCAGCTCAGGGGTAATTCACCCCTCCACTTT
TRBV6-5	.	TRBD1	TRBJ1-4	CASSRDRGDEKLFF	TGTGCCAGCAGCCGGGACAGGGGTGATGAAAAACTGTTTTTT
TRBV6-5	.	.	TRBJ1-4	CASSYNRPGNEKLFF	TGTGCCAGCAGTTATAACCGACCTGGAAATGAAAAACTGTTTTTT
TRBV14	.	TRBD1	TRBJ1-4	CASSPRGTGSIATNEKLFF	TGTGCCAGCAGCCCCAGGGGGACAGGGTCAATTGCAACTAATGAAAAACTGTTTTTT
TRBV21-1	.	.	TRBJ1-2	CASSRPTGDYGYTF	TGTGCCAGCAGCAGGCCGACAGGGGACTATGGCTACACCTTC
TRBV6-1	.	TRBD1	TRBJ2-5	CASSVDRGRETQYF	TGTGCCAGCAGTGTCGACAGGGGGCGAGAGACCCAGTACTTC
TRBV10-2	.	TRBD2	TRBJ2-1	CASSESNFGLAGGHEQFF	TGCGCCAGCAGTGAGTCGAATTTTGGGCTAGCGGGAGGGCATGAGCAGTTCTTC
TRBV7-3	.	TRBD2	TRBJ2-3	CASSLEPGLAGMGHTDTQYF	TGTGCCAGCAGCTTGGAGCCGGGACTAGCGGGGATGGGACACACAGATACGCAGTATTTT
TRBV7-2	once	.	TRBJ1-2	CASSLVPRGLYTF	TGTGCCAGCAGCTTAGTACCGCGGGGACTCTACACCTTC
TRBV7-9	.	.	TRBJ1-2	CASSLTRGAGATNYGYTF	TGTGCCAGCAGCTTAACGAGAGGGGCAGGGGCGACTAACTATGGCTACACCTTC
TRBV2	.	.	TRBJ1-1	CASSLRLNTEAFF	TGTGCCAGCAGTCTCCGACTTAACACTGAAGCTTTCTTT
TRBV28	.	.	TRBJ2-7	CASSSHTPIRRKTTYEQYF	TGTGCCAGCAGTTCCCATACTCCGATCAGGAGGAAGACTACCTACGAGCAGTACTTC
TRBV5-6	.	.	TRBJ2-5	CASSLDTGFQETQYF	TGTGCCAGCAGCTTAGATACCGGCTTCCAAGAGACCCAGTACTTC
TRBV7-3	.	.	TRBJ1-2	CASSPRATDYGYTF	TGTGCCAGCAGCCCAAGGGCGACAGACTATGGCTACACCTTC
TRBV2	.	.	TRBJ1-2	CASFIRRGRHLYGYTF	TGTGCCAGCTTCATCCGGCGAGGACGCCACCTTTATGGCTACACCTTC
TRBV5-5	.	.	TRBJ2-5	CASSLQGKTQYF	TGTGCCAGCAGCTTGCAGGGAAAGACCCAGTACTTC
TRBV6-5	.	.	TRBJ1-2	CASSYSQGTISGYTF	TGTGCCAGCAGTTACTCTCAGGGGACTATAAGTGGCTACACCTTC
TRBV6-1	.	TRBD1	TRBJ2-7	CASSIPGTDYEQYF	TGTGCCAGCAGTATACCCGGGACAGACTACGAGCAGTACTTC
TRBV19	few	TRBD1	TRBJ1-2	CASSIGTGDGYTF	TGTGCCAGTAGTATAGGGACAGGGGACGGCTACACCTTC
TRBV2	.	TRBD2	TRBJ2-5	CASSVSGSGETQYF	TGTGCCAGCAGTGTCAGCGGGAGCGGAGAGACCCAGTACTTC
TRBV5-1	once	.	TRBJ2-1	CASSLAGTREQFF	TGCGCCAGCAGCTTGGCCGGGACACGTGAGCAGTTCTTC
TRBV5-1	.	.	TRBJ2-2	CASSLDSRTEAFSGELFF	TGCGCCAGCAGCTTGGATTCTAGGACAGAGGCGTTTTCCGGGGAGCTGTTTTTT
TRBV21-1	few	.	TRBJ1-1	CASSNRRQAEAFF	TGTGCCAGCAGCAATAGGAGACAGGCAGAAGCTTTCTTT
TRBV18	.	.	TRBJ1-1	CASSMGEGGEAFF	TGTGCCAGCTCCATGGGGGAGGGAGGTGAAGCTTTCTTT
TRBV5-4	once	TRBD1	TRBJ1-1	CASRGGQGNTEAFF	TGTGCCAGCAGGGGGGGACAGGGGAACACTGAAGCTTTCTTT
TRBV28	.	.	TRBJ1-1	CASRDTEAFF	TGTGCCAGCAGGGACACTGAAGCTTTCTTT
TRBV28	.	.	TRBJ2-2	CASSLKRVNTGELFF	TGTGCCAGCAGTTTAAAACGGGTTAACACCGGGGAGCTGTTTTTT
TRBV14	.	.	TRBJ2-7	CASSLLSRRSYEQYF	TGTGCCAGCAGCCTCCTATCCAGGAGATCCTACGAGCAGTACTTC
TRBV9	.	.	TRBJ2-1	CASSPAYNEQFF	TGTGCCAGCAGCCCCGCCTACAATGAGCAGTTCTTC
TRBV6-1	.	.	TRBJ1-5	CASRETATNQPQHF	TGTGCCAGCAGGGAAACAGCAACCAATCAGCCCCAGCATTTT
TRBV5-4	.	.	TRBJ1-3	CASSLGQQGAGNTIYF	TGTGCCAGCAGCTTGGGACAGCAAGGGGCGGGAAACACCATATATTTT
TRBV29-1	.	.	TRBJ2-1	CSVDGFFAYNEQFF	TGCAGCGTTGATGGCTTTTTCGCTTACAATGAGCAGTTCTTC
TRBV7-3	.	.	TRBJ2-1	CASSSSGLGKQFF	TGTGCCAGCAGCTCAAGCGGCCTCGGGAAGCAGTTCTTC
TRBV28	.	.	TRBJ1-2	CASSLLSALGGYTF	TGTGCCAGCAGTTTACTTTCTGCCCTGGGTGGCTACACCTTC
TRBV30	.	.	TRBJ1-3	CAWSRTRTTSGNTIYF	TGTGCCTGGAGCCGGACCAGGACTACCTCTGGAAACACCATATATTTT
TRBV29-1	.	TRBD2	TRBJ2-1	CSVGDSGRVDEQFF	TGCAGCGTTGGCGATAGCGGGAGGGTCGATGAGCAGTTCTTC
TRBV18	.	.	TRBJ2-5	CASSPVGAQYF	TGTGCCAGCTCACCGGTAGGAGCCCAGTACTTC
TRBV7-8	.	.	TRBJ1-4	CASSLGEPFEKLFF	TGTGCCAGCAGCTTAGGGGAACCCTTTGAAAAACTGTTTTTT
TRBV19	.	TRBD1	TRBJ1-5	CASSTPGQGSRQGGQPQHF	TGTGCCAGTAGTACTCCGGGACAGGGATCACGACAGGGTGGTCAGCCCCAGCATTTT
TRBV6-5	.	.	TRBJ1-1	CASKRGGNTEAFF	TGTGCCAGCAAGCGGGGGGGAAACACTGAAGCTTTCTTT
TRBV10-3	.	.	TRBJ2-2	CAISEGPPSAGELFF	TGTGCCATCAGTGAAGGCCCTCCCTCGGCCGGGGAGCTGTTTTTT
TRBV28	.	TRBD1	TRBJ1-5	CASRRRDRGRKGNQPQHF	TGTGCCAGCAGGCGCCGGGACAGGGGGCGAAAGGGCAATCAGCCCCAGCATTTT
TRBV7-9	.	TRBD1	TRBJ1-2	CASGGQNYNYGYTF	TGTGCCAGCGGGGGACAGAACTATAACTATGGCTACACCTTC
TRBV6-1	.	TRBD1	TRBJ2-4	CASTTGVDIQYF	TGTGCCAGCACCACAGGGGTAGACATTCAGTACTTC
TRBV18	few	.	TRBJ2-5	CASSGLDASETQYF	TGTGCCAGCTCAGGACTCGATGCTTCAGAGACCCAGTACTTC
TRBV5-4	.	.	TRBJ1-2	CASSSPRFEGYTF	TGTGCCAGCAGCTCCCCAAGGTTTGAAGGCTACACCTTC
TRBV21-1	.	.	TRBJ2-4	CASSKALGGATKNIQYF	TGTGCCAGCAGCAAAGCGCTCGGGGGGGCGACCAAAAACATTCAGTACTTC
TRBV9	.	TRBD2	TRBJ2-4	CASSPQPGGAKNIQYF	TGTGCCAGCAGCCCCCAGCCGGGGGGAGCCAAAAACATTCAGTACTTC
TRBV7-9	.	.	TRBJ1-2	CASGGKGGINYGYTF	TGTGCCAGCGGGGGAAAAGGGGGGATTAACTATGGCTACACCTTC
TRBV28	.	TRBD1	TRBJ1-1	CASSPPGQGFTEAFF	TGTGCCAGCAGTCCCCCGGGACAGGGATTTACTGAAGCTTTCTTT
TRBV7-2	.	.	TRBJ2-7	CASSNPSYYEQYF	TGTGCCAGCAGTAACCCCTCGTACTACGAGCAGTACTTC
TRBV7-2	.	.	TRBJ2-5	CASSLRQGGQTQYF	TGTGCCAGCAGCTTGCGACAGGGAGGCCAGACCCAGTACTTC
TRBV7-2	once	.	TRBJ2-3	CASSLQGGDTDTQYF	TGTGCCAGCAGCTTACAGGGAGGAGACACAGATACGCAGTATTTT
TRBV10-2	once	TRBD1	TRBJ1-2	CASQGQGTYGYTF	TGCGCCAGCCAGGGACAGGGAACTTATGGCTACACCTTC
TRBV27	.	TRBD2	TRBJ2-4	CASSLTSGRFSVAKNIQYF	TGTGCCAGCAGTTTAACTAGCGGGAGGTTTAGTGTAGCCAAAAACATTCAGTACTTC